The source of this T cell receptor (beta chain) is a study of response to subunit inactivated influenza vaccine. Study-level results: Authors suggested each seasonal influenza vaccination recruits few new T cells.

This clonotype was found a few times. Its matching antigen is unknown. TCRdb used MiXCR to reprocess the RT-PCR reads, holding one entry per CDR3 protein. Found here are about 520,000 distinct CDR3 sequences, roughly 23% of them singletons; the top ten hold less than 2.5%. From germline, CDR1 is MNHEY and CDR2 SMNVEV (reference sequence). The CDR3 extends over 14 amino acids. V shed 8 bases and J shed 0 bases, with 8 bases lying between them. The chain employs TRBV27 and TRBJ1-6; no clear D. Sequenced here: CD4+ T cells sorted from PBMCs, sampled about 5 days after vaccination. This clonotype was sampled from a man over 45 who received an inactivated influenza vaccine. CDR3 coding DNA: TGTGCCAGCCGAGGTGACTCCTATAATTCACCCCTCCACTTT. Amino acid sequence: CASRGDSYNSPLHF.